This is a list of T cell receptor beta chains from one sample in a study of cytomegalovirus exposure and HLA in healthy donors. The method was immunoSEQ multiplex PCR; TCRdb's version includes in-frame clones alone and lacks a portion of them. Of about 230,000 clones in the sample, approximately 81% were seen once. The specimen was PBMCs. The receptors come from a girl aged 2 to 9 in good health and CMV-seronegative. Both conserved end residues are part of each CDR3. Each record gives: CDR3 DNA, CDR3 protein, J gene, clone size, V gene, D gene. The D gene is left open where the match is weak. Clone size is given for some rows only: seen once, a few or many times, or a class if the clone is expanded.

cdr3_nt: TGTGCCAGCAGCCCGGCGGTGTTTTTGGTGAACACTGAAGCTTTCTTT
cdr3_aa: CASSPAVFLVNTEAFF
j_call: TRBJ1-1
clone_size: NA
v_call: TRBV5-8
d_call: NA

cdr3_nt: TGCGCCAGCAGCGGGAGCTCCTACGAGCAGTACTTC
cdr3_aa: CASSGSSYEQYF
j_call: TRBJ2-7
clone_size: NA
v_call: TRBV5-1
d_call: NA

cdr3_nt: TGCAGCGTTGATGTCCTAGCGGGGACCCGGGGAGATACGCAGTATTTT
cdr3_aa: CSVDVLAGTRGDTQYF
j_call: TRBJ2-3
clone_size: NA
v_call: TRBV29-1
d_call: TRBD2

cdr3_nt: TGTGCCAGCAGTCCGGACAGGCAGGACTACGAGCAGTACTTC
cdr3_aa: CASSPDRQDYEQYF
j_call: TRBJ2-7
clone_size: NA
v_call: TRBV6-6
d_call: TRBD1

cdr3_nt: TGTGCCATTGAGACTAGCGGGAGGGCCTTAAGGGCTTCGGATACGCAGTATTTT
cdr3_aa: CAIETSGRALRASDTQYF
j_call: TRBJ2-3
clone_size: NA
v_call: TRBV28
d_call: TRBD2

cdr3_nt: TGCGCCAGCAGCCAAGGGGGACTAGCGGGAGATACGCAGTATTTT
cdr3_aa: CASSQGGLAGDTQYF
j_call: TRBJ2-3
clone_size: NA
v_call: TRBV4-1
d_call: TRBD2

cdr3_nt: TGTGCCAGCAGCGAGGGACGGGAGGGCTATGGCTACACCTTC
cdr3_aa: CASSEGREGYGYTF
j_call: TRBJ1-2
clone_size: NA
v_call: TRBV6-5
d_call: NA

cdr3_nt: TGTGCCAGCAGCTCTCGGGACAGGGGGCGGACTGAAGCTTTCTTT
cdr3_aa: CASSSRDRGRTEAFF
j_call: TRBJ1-1
clone_size: NA
v_call: TRBV11-2
d_call: TRBD1

cdr3_nt: TGCAGCGTTGAAGATCGAATAGCGGGTAACACCGGGGAGCTGTTTTTT
cdr3_aa: CSVEDRIAGNTGELFF
j_call: TRBJ2-2
clone_size: NA
v_call: TRBV29-1
d_call: TRBD2

cdr3_nt: TGTGCCAGCAGCTGGCAGGGGAGAAACTATGGCTACACCTTC
cdr3_aa: CASSWQGRNYGYTF
j_call: TRBJ1-2
clone_size: NA
v_call: TRBV5-5
d_call: NA

cdr3_nt: TGTGCCATCAGCGACGTGACTAGCGGGGCTGGGGAGCTGTTTTTT
cdr3_aa: CAISDVTSGAGELFF
j_call: TRBJ2-2
clone_size: NA
v_call: TRBV10-3
d_call: TRBD2

cdr3_nt: TGTGCCAGCAGCTTAGGGGAGGGCCGGGGCAATGAGCAGTTCTTC
cdr3_aa: CASSLGEGRGNEQFF
j_call: TRBJ2-1
clone_size: NA
v_call: TRBV11-3
d_call: TRBD2

cdr3_nt: TGTGCCAGCAGTGAAGGCGGGGGGGCCCTTGCGGGGCAGTTCTTC
cdr3_aa: CASSEGGGALAGQFF
j_call: TRBJ2-1
clone_size: NA
v_call: TRBV6-1
d_call: TRBD2

cdr3_nt: TGTGCCAGCAGCGAGACCGGGACAGCCTCCTACGAGCAGTACTTC
cdr3_aa: CASSETGTASYEQYF
j_call: TRBJ2-7
clone_size: NA
v_call: TRBV9
d_call: TRBD1

cdr3_nt: TGCGCCAGCAGCGGTCCGGGACTAGATACTTTAGTAGAACAAGAGACCCAGTACTTC
cdr3_aa: CASSGPGLDTLVEQETQYF
j_call: TRBJ2-5
clone_size: NA
v_call: TRBV5-1
d_call: TRBD2

cdr3_nt: TGTGCCAGCAGCTTAGGGAAAGGGGACACCCTCTATGGCTACACCTTC
cdr3_aa: CASSLGKGDTLYGYTF
j_call: TRBJ1-2
clone_size: NA
v_call: TRBV7-9
d_call: NA

cdr3_nt: TGTGCCAGCAGCTTAGAGGGGGCCGGGGAGCTGTTTTTT
cdr3_aa: CASSLEGAGELFF
j_call: TRBJ2-2
clone_size: few
v_call: TRBV7-9
d_call: NA

cdr3_nt: TGCGCCAGCAGCCACTACAGGGATTTGAACACTGAAGCTTTCTTT
cdr3_aa: CASSHYRDLNTEAFF
j_call: TRBJ1-1
clone_size: once
v_call: TRBV4-1
d_call: NA

cdr3_nt: TGTGCCAGCAGCGCCAAACAGGGGGCCCCGAACACTGAAGCTTTCTTT
cdr3_aa: CASSAKQGAPNTEAFF
j_call: TRBJ1-1
clone_size: once
v_call: TRBV9
d_call: TRBD1

cdr3_nt: TGTGCCAGCAGTGACTCGAAGAGGGAAAAAGCCCAGCATTTT
cdr3_aa: CASSDSKREKAQHF
j_call: TRBJ1-5
clone_size: NA
v_call: TRBV6-4
d_call: NA

cdr3_nt: TGTGCCAGCTCACCGCAGGGTACGAATCAGCCCCAGCATTTT
cdr3_aa: CASSPQGTNQPQHF
j_call: TRBJ1-5
clone_size: NA
v_call: TRBV18
d_call: NA

cdr3_nt: TGTGCCAGCAGCGTCTGGACTAGCGGCGGCACAGATACGCAGTATTTT
cdr3_aa: CASSVWTSGGTDTQYF
j_call: TRBJ2-3
clone_size: once
v_call: TRBV5-4
d_call: TRBD2

cdr3_nt: TGTGCCAGCAGTGAGACTGCCGCCCCCCTCCACTTT
cdr3_aa: CASSETAAPLHF
j_call: TRBJ1-6
clone_size: NA
v_call: TRBV2
d_call: NA